The 13 T cell receptor beta chains listed next were all sequenced from one sample in a study of shared clonotypes between healthy human individuals. Libraries were prepared by immunoSEQ multiplex PCR; TCRdb keeps only in-frame clonotypes and omits some of them. Of 330,000 or so clones listed, about 73% are singletons. The source material was memory CD4+ T cells sorted from blood. The sample's subset: CD45RA-negative fraction. All receptors come from a man aged 25-40 years in good health.

The CDR3 DNA follows: TGTGCCAGCGGGACAGGGGACGCCAATGAGCAGTTCTTC. Its translation is CASGTGDANEQFF. The chain has TRBV6-4 and TRBJ2-1, with TRBD1 matching over 10 bases. In germline, CDR1 is MRHNA, CDR2 SNTAGT. This CDR3 has 13 residues. V was clipped by 8 bases and J by 6 bases; unmatched bases: 4.

In DNA form, the CDR3 reads TGCGCCAGCAGCTTGAAAGTAAACTACGAGCAGTACTTC. This encodes CASSLKVNYEQYF. The chain uses TRBV5-1 and TRBJ2-7; the D is unclear. Between the trimmed V and J ends, which lost 1 base and 3 bases, there was a span of 8 bases. This CDR3 spans 13 amino acids. Germline values: CDR1 SGHRS, CDR2 YFSETQ.

CDR3 residues: CASSPLITSGMNNEQFF. In DNA form, the CDR3 reads TGTGCCAGCTCACCCCTTATTACTAGCGGAATGAACAATGAGCAGTTCTTC. The chain joins TRBV18 to TRBJ2-1; 8 bases agree with TRBD2. Germline V gene data show CDR1 as KGHSH and CDR2 as LQKENI. CDR3 size: 17 residues. Trimming cost V 3 bases and J 5 bases; bases outside gene matches: 12. Filled out from reference TRBV18 and TRBJ2-1, the complete variable domain reads NAGVMQNPRHLVRRRGQEARLRCSPMKGHSHVYWYRQLPEEGLKFMVYLQKENIIDESGMPKERFSAEFPKEGPSILRIQQVVRGDSAAYFCASSPLITSGMNNEQFFGPGTRLTVL.

This rearrangement joins TRBV5-1 to TRBJ2-2, with D perhaps TRBD2 (5 bases). From germline, CDR1 is SGHRS and CDR2 YFSETQ. This CDR3 spans 13 amino acids. The V end was cut by 4 bases, the J end by 4 bases, with 8 bases between. CDR3 coding DNA: TGCGCCAGCAGCCCGGCGGGCACCGGGGAGCTGTTTTTT. Translating gives CASSPAGTGELFF.

The chain has TRBV7-8 and TRBJ2-7, with 12 bases that match TRBD2. The ends lost 0 bases at V and 1 base at J; junction bases unmatched: 7. Looked up from germline, CDR1 is SGHVS and CDR2 is FQNEAQ. The CDR3 runs to 18 residues. In DNA, the CDR3 is TGTGCCAGCAGCTTAGCGCTGACTAGCGGGGGTCATTCCTACGAGCAGTACTTC. As protein: CASSLALTSGGHSYEQYF.

This clone was seen a handful of times. The chain combines TRBV28 with TRBJ2-5; D may be TRBD1 (6 bases). Trimming stripped 6 bases from V and 1 base from J, with 9 bases between. The CDR3 spans 13 residues. Germline V CDR1 and CDR2: MDHEN, SYDVKM. CDR3 nucleotide sequence: TGTGCCAGCAGACGAGGGGGCCAAGAGACCCAGTACTTC. Its protein product is CASRRGGQETQYF.

This clone has a handful of counts. The genes are TRBV2 and TRBJ1-4; 9 nucleotides line up with TRBD1. After removal of 5 bases from V and 8 bases from J, the junction contained 3 bases not matched to a gene. CDR1 SNHLY and CDR2 FYNNEI come from the germline V gene. The CDR3 length is 13 residues. The chain's CDR3 is CASSIDRGEKLFF. CDR3 in DNA: TGTGCCAGCAGTATCGACAGGGGGGAAAAACTGTTTTTT.

This clone was seen a few times. The J gene is TRBJ2-3, the V gene TRBV13; TRBD1 is a possible D gene (6 bases). This CDR3 comprises 13 residues. Germline V gene lookup returns CDR1 PRHDT and CDR2 FYEKMQ (reference sequence). The V gene lost 4 bases and the J gene lost 3 bases, with 8 bases spanning the gap. CDR3 residues: CASSSQGTDTQYF. In nucleotides, the CDR3 is TGTGCCAGCAGCTCCCAGGGGACAGATACGCAGTATTTT.

The CDR3 DNA reads TGTGCCAGCAGCTGGCAGGAGGGAGCGGATACGCAGTATTTT. Protein sequence: CASSWQEGADTQYF. This chain joins TRBV5-5 and TRBJ2-3; TRBD2 is a possible D gene (6 bases). The V gene's germline CDR1 is SGHKS and CDR2 YYEKEE (reference sequence). Trimming stripped 3 bases from V and 6 bases from J, with 14 bases between. This CDR3 has 14 residues.

The table lists this clone with a few counts. The V and J genes are TRBV5-4 and TRBJ2-7, with 7 nucleotides matching TRBD2. Germline V gene lookup returns CDR1 SGHNT and CDR2 YYREEE (reference sequence). Trimming at V came to 3 bases and at J to 0 bases, leaving 9 bases not matched to a gene. The CDR3 totals 16 residues. The chain's CDR3 is CASSWGGSGVSYEQYF. CDR3 DNA: TGTGCCAGCAGCTGGGGGGGGAGCGGAGTCTCCTACGAGCAGTACTTC.

This clone was recorded at least ten times. The chain combines TRBV2 with TRBJ1-1; perhaps TRBD1 as D (5 bases). V lost 2 bases to trimming and J lost 7 bases, with 11 bases between them. This CDR3 contains 13 residues. Per germline, CDR1 SNHLY and CDR2 FYNNEI. The CDR3 here is CASSESARGEAFF. The CDR3 coding sequence is TGTGCCAGCAGTGAATCTGCGAGGGGTGAAGCTTTCTTT.

The CDR3: CSVGTGTGGREQYF. CDR3 nucleotide sequence: TGCAGCGTCGGTACCGGGACAGGGGGCCGCGAGCAGTACTTC. The J gene is TRBJ2-7, the V gene TRBV29-1, with 12 bases lining up with TRBD1. Germline V gene lookup returns CDR1 SQVTM and CDR2 ANQGSEA. This CDR3 comprises 14 residues. The ends lost 6 bases at V and 6 bases at J; junction bases unmatched: 9.

This clone was observed a handful of times. The chain carries TRBV9 and TRBJ2-2; weak D call: TRBD1 (5 bases). There are 18 residues in the CDR3. Germline lookup yields CDR1 SGDLS and CDR2 YYNGEE. V was pared by 0 bases and J by 0 bases, with 15 bases between. CDR3 bases: TGTGCCAGCAGCGTAGGGCCGCTCGGACAAACGAACACCGGGGAGCTGTTTTTT. Translating it yields CASSVGPLGQTNTGELFF.